The present T cell receptor (beta chain) was sequenced within a study of regulatory dendritic cells for organ transplantation. Assay: immunoSEQ multiplex PCR; the TCRdb copy retains only in-frame clones and omits some. The sample lists 20,000 or so clones; around 86% were seen once. Per germline, CDR1 SGHTA and CDR2 FQGTGA. The CDR3 covers 17 residues. V lost 5 bases and J lost 4, with 23 bases in between. Sorted subsets were CFSE-labeled and cultured approximately 5 days with allogeneic dendritic cells. Notes on the study in general: Alloreactive memory CD8+ T cell pools varied considerably between individuals.

With regard to this clone: Its antigen is as yet unknown.

The material sequenced was naive CD4+ T cells from blood cultured with dendritic cells. The subset denotes: CD45RA+ naive T cells. The receptor was derived from a human donor in good health. The chain couples TRBV7-3 to TRBJ2-5, with D possibly being TRBD1 or TRBD2 (5 bases each). The CDR3 region is CASSPNPLEGRPETQYF. Here the CDR3 DNA reads TGTGCCAGCAGCCCCAACCCCCTCGAGGGGCGGCCAGAGACCCAGTACTTC.